This T cell receptor beta chain was documented in a study of cytomegalovirus exposure and HLA in healthy donors. Study results and limitations: TCR sequences were mostly rare, though some public TCRs occurred in many donors. Several of the most significant clusters were apparently associated with common viral pathogens in a later analysis.

V was trimmed by 0 bases and J by 0 bases, leaving 10 bases between them. The CDR3 is 17 amino acids. Per the germline V gene, CDR1 is SGHRS and CDR2 is YFSETQ. 13 Jbeta primers and 60 Vbeta primers were used for the PCR. Sequencing used immunoSEQ multiplex PCR; TCRdb keeps in-frame clones, though not all of them. The table has approximately 190,000 clones, around 75% seen once. This clone showed up just a few times. The antigen remains undetermined. This TCR came from a man in his forties or fifties in good health and CMV-seropositive. Sequencing was carried out using PBMCs. J is TRBJ2-6 and V is TRBV5-1, with D possibly TRBD1 on 6 matching bases. The CDR3: CASSLAGQISGANVLTF. The CDR3 DNA follows: TGCGCCAGCAGCTTGGCCGGACAGATCTCTGGGGCCAACGTCCTGACTTTC. The full variable domain, rest sourced from reference TRBV5-1 and TRBJ2-6, is KAGVTQTPRYLIKTRGQQVTLSCSPISGHRSVSWYQQTPGQGLQFLFEYFSETQRNKGNFPGRFSGRQFSNSRSEMNVSTLELGDSALYLCASSLAGQISGANVLTFGAGSRLTVL.